This TCR beta chain was recovered during a study of T cells in narcolepsy. The CDR3 has 14 residues. Germline V gene data show CDR1 as SNHLY and CDR2 as FYNNEI. The V end was cut by 8 bases, the J end by 1 base, with 12 bases between. TCRdb's table, derived via immunoSEQ multiplex PCR, lists solely in-frame clones and lacks some. The repertoire has 25,000 to 35,000 clones, approximately 86% of them found once; the top ten carry 0.95% to 1.3%. This clone was recorded only once. Sequenced sample: CD45RA- memory CD4+ T cells from PBMCs. The chain combines TRBV2 with TRBJ2-1; perhaps TRBD1 as D (5 bases). This clonotype originated in a human donor with narcolepsy. The CDR3: CASLQGVSYNEQFF. CDR3 in DNA: TGTGCCAGCCTACAAGGGGTTTCCTACAATGAGCAGTTCTTC.